Following are 20 T cell receptor beta chains from one sample sequenced in a study of blood T cell repertoires in COVID-19. Sequenced by immunoSEQ multiplex PCR; TCRdb stores in-frame clones only, minus some. The profile shows 80,000 to 95,000 clones, over 75% of them singletons. Sequences were obtained from peripheral blood. The receptor source for this set is a human donor in a cohort sampled during active COVID-19.

The chain combines TRBV19 with TRBJ1-3; TRBD1 might be the D (5 bases). Germline CDR1 LNHDA, CDR2 SQIVND (reference sequence). The CDR3 has 15 residues. Trimming left V 3 bases short and J 0 bases short, with 9 bases between. This CDR3 reads CASSITGSSGNTIYF. For the CDR3, the DNA is TGTGCCAGTAGTATTACAGGAAGCTCTGGAAACACCATATATTTT.

This chain connects TRBV7-2 to TRBJ2-3; D remains unclear. The CDR3 is 11 residues long. V was shortened by 5 bases and J by 5 bases, with 5 bases between the two germline ends. Germline V gene sequence: CDR1 SGHTA, CDR2 FQGNSA. The CDR3 protein is CASSIRDTQYF. CDR3 bases: TGTGCCAGCAGCATTAGAGATACGCAGTATTTT.

This clone has a single count. The chain joins TRBV30 to TRBJ1-2; no firm D call. The CDR3 has 13 amino acids. Trimming took 2 bases from V and 8 from J, leaving 15 bases between them. CDR1 and CDR2 (germline): GTSNPN, SVGIG (reference sequence). The CDR3 coding sequence is TGTGCCTGGAGTATAACACCTGGAGGGGGCTACACCTTC. This sequence encodes CAWSITPGGGYTF.

V gene TRBV9 combines with J gene TRBJ1-5; 7 bases are a match to TRBD1. J lost 7 bases, V lost 5 bases, and 15 bases had no gene match. The CDR3 runs to 16 residues. CDR1 SGDLS and CDR2 YYNGEE come from the germline V gene. The CDR3 reads CASSLGGEGAGQPQHF. CDR3 bases: TGTGCCAGCAGTTTAGGGGGTGAGGGGGCAGGGCAGCCCCAGCATTTT.

The chain uses TRBV4-3 and TRBJ1-4, with TRBD1 identical over 9 bases. CDR1 LGHNA and CDR2 YSLEER come from the germline V gene. The CDR3 has 17 amino acids. V dropped 3 bases and J dropped 6; count of bases not matched to a gene: 11. In nucleotides, the CDR3 is TGCGCCAGCAGCCATAATCCTCCGGGACAGGGTGATGAAAAACTGTTTTTT. It encodes CASSHNPPGQGDEKLFF.

J is TRBJ1-2 and V is TRBV28, with a weak D call TRBD1 (5 bases). The germline V gene encodes CDR1 MDHEN and CDR2 SYDVKM. Trimming removed 1 base from V and 4 bases from J, with 10 bases in between. The CDR3 is made up of 14 amino acids. This chain's CDR3 is CASSLLGAGYGYTF. The DNA for the CDR3 is TGTGCCAGCAGTTTATTAGGGGCTGGCTATGGCTACACCTTC.

This clone turned up a few times. The J gene is TRBJ2-6, the V gene TRBV9; TRBD2 might be the D (6 bases). CDR3 length: 16 amino acids. V lost 0 bases to trimming and J lost 1 base, with 8 bases between them. In germline, CDR1 is SGDLS, CDR2 YYNGEE. For the CDR3, the DNA is TGTGCCAGCAGCGTAGTGGGACTGTCTGGGGCCAACGTCCTGACTTTC. Translated: CASSVVGLSGANVLTF.

The CDR3 region is CASSRDRGEKLFF. DNA for the CDR3: TGCGCCAGCAGCCGGGACAGGGGGGAAAAACTGTTTTTT. This chain links TRBV5-1 with TRBJ1-4, with 11 bases matching TRBD1. Looked up from germline, CDR1 is SGHRS and CDR2 is YFSETQ. The V and J ends lost 4 bases and 8 bases, in that order; junction bases with no gene match: 1. The CDR3 loop spans 13 amino acids.

The chain carries TRBV9 and TRBJ1-5; D is unresolved. Between the trimmed V and J ends, which lost 5 bases and 0 bases, there was a span of 12 bases. Germline V gives CDR1 SGDLS, CDR2 YYNGEE. CDR3 length: 15 residues. DNA for the CDR3: TGTGCCAGCAGTTCATCGGGGTATAGCAATCAGCCCCAGCATTTT. Protein: CASSSSGYSNQPQHF.

The CDR3 is CASSPPWGQKYEQYF. As DNA, the CDR3 is TGTGCCAGCAGCCCCCCTTGGGGACAAAAGTACGAGCAGTACTTC. The chain recombines TRBV7-2 with TRBJ2-7; maybe TRBD1 (6 bases). The CDR3 runs 15 residues. Germline V lookup: CDR1 SGHTA, CDR2 FQGNSA. V was pared by 5 bases and J by 4 bases, with 18 bases between.

This chain joins TRBV18 and TRBJ1-2; 9 positions match TRBD1. V shed 5 bases, J shed 6 bases, and the junction held 7 bases outside the gene matches. Germline CDR1 is KGHSH and CDR2 is LQKENI. CDR3 size: 14 residues. In nucleotides, the CDR3 is TGTGCCAGCTCATCGAGGGACAGGGTTGATGGCTACACCTTC. It translates to CASSSRDRVDGYTF.

This chain connects TRBV5-1 to TRBJ1-1; no clear D gene. The CDR3 is 15 residues long. Trimming left V 4 bases short and J 2 bases short, with 15 bases between. The V gene's germline CDR1 is SGHRS and CDR2 YFSETQ. This chain's CDR3 is CASSPLMGSNTEAFF. The DNA of the CDR3 is TGCGCCAGCAGCCCCCTAATGGGCAGCAACACTGAAGCTTTCTTT.

The chain links TRBV3-1 (or the pseudogene TRBV3-2) to TRBJ2-2; 9 bases line up with TRBD1. Per germline, CDR1 LGHDT and CDR2 YNNKEL (reference sequence). This CDR3 is 16 amino acids long. V was clipped by 4 bases and J by 1 base; unmatched bases: 4. The CDR3 bases are TGTGCCAGCAGCCGGGGGACAGGGAAGAACACCGGGGAGCTGTTTTTT. The encoded protein is CASSRGTGKNTGELFF.

This clone was seen only once. The rearrangement uses TRBV4-1 and TRBJ1-4; tentatively, D is TRBD1 (6 bases). The length of the CDR3 is 15 residues. The V end was cut by 1 base, the J end by 7 bases, with 13 bases between. The V gene's germline CDR1 is MGHRA and CDR2 YSYEKL. The chain's CDR3 is CASSQGGTRGEKLFF. Here the CDR3 DNA reads TGCGCCAGCAGCCAAGGAGGGACAAGGGGTGAAAAACTGTTTTTT.

The chain joins TRBV5-4 to TRBJ2-1; 10 bases are a match to TRBD1. The CDR3 has 16 residues. The germline CDR1 and CDR2 sequences are SGHNT and YYREEE (reference sequence). The trim removed 4 bases at V and 7 bases at J, leaving 11 bases unmatched. CDR3 residues: CASSVLIRDRGNEQFF. CDR3 nucleotides: TGTGCCAGCAGCGTACTAATCCGGGACAGGGGAAATGAGCAGTTCTTC.

The rearrangement joins TRBV10-3 to TRBJ2-2; 9 positions agree with TRBD1. CDR3 size: 16 residues. CDR1 is ENHRY and CDR2 is SYGVKD in the germline V gene. V dropped 1 base and J dropped 2; count of bases not matched to a gene: 2. The chain's CDR3 is CAISELGQGNTGELFF. The DNA for the CDR3 is TGTGCCATCAGTGAGTTGGGACAGGGTAACACCGGGGAGCTGTTTTTT.

The V call is TRBV7-8, the J call TRBJ1-5, with 8 bases aligning to TRBD1. Germline V gene lookup returns CDR1 SGHVS and CDR2 FQNEAQ. V lost 1 base to trimming and J lost 6 bases; unmatched junction nucleotides: 11. This CDR3 spans 17 amino acids. This CDR3 is CASSLEDGRGLVQPQHF. DNA of the CDR3: TGTGCCAGCAGCTTAGAAGACGGCAGGGGGCTGGTTCAGCCCCAGCATTTT. The complete variable domain, with remaining parts taken from reference TRBV7-8 and TRBJ1-5, reads GAGVSQSPRYKVAKRGQDVALRCDPISGHVSLFWYQQALGQGPEFLTYFQNEAQLDKSGLPSDRFFAERPEGSVSTLKIQRTQQEDSAVYLCASSLEDGRGLVQPQHFGDGTRLSIL.

This clone was detected only once. V usage is TRBV19 and J usage is TRBJ2-5; 11 positions match TRBD2. V shed 5 bases, J shed 4 bases, and the junction held 3 bases outside the gene matches. This CDR3 is 14 amino acids long. Germline-derived CDR1 and CDR2 are LNHDA and SQIVND (reference sequence). CDR3 coding DNA: TGTGCCAGTAGTTTAGCGGGGGGGTCAGAGACCCAGTACTTC. It yields the protein CASSLAGGSETQYF.

V and J are TRBV27 and TRBJ2-1; the D gene is possibly TRBD2 (7 bases). Per the germline V gene, CDR1 is MNHEY and CDR2 is SMNVEV (reference sequence). V lost 1 base, J lost 0 bases, and 13 bases lay in between. The CDR3 has 17 amino acids. CDR3 protein: CASSLFGGLSSYNEQFF. The CDR3 DNA reads as TGTGCCAGCAGTTTATTCGGGGGGCTGAGCTCCTACAATGAGCAGTTCTTC.

The chain couples TRBV5-4 to TRBJ1-1; a weak D match, TRBD1 (5 bases). This CDR3 comprises 14 residues. Germline loops: CDR1 SGHNT, CDR2 YYREEE (reference sequence). Trimming shortened V by 5 bases and J by 1 base, and 12 bases separated the two germline ends. CDR3 DNA sequence: TGTGCCAGCAGAGCAGGGTCCCCGAACACTGAAGCTTTCTTT. Amino acid sequence: CASRAGSPNTEAFF.